This TCR beta chain was identified in a study of OX40 agonist ivuxolimab in advanced cancers. Study context: It was ivuxolimab, an agonistic anti-OX40 (CD134) antibody, that patients were treated with.

TCRdb keeps only in-frame clones here, not all; method: immunoSEQ multiplex PCR. The top ten hold approximately 5.5% of the sample, which has under 100,000 clones, over 75% seen once. J was trimmed by 3 bases and V by 7 bases; bases with no gene match: 4. CDR1 is SGHRS and CDR2 is YFSETQ in the germline V gene. The CDR3 runs to 13 residues. This chain joins TRBV5-1 and TRBJ2-7; 10 positions match TRBD2. The sequence was obtained from an adult with an advanced solid tumor such as melanoma, head and neck, liver or kidney cancer. The sequencing used CD4+ or CD8+ T cells sorted from blood, collected in a trial of the OX40 agonist ivuxolimab. The CDR3 is CASGRTSGYEQYF. CDR3 in DNA: TGCGCCAGCGGCCGGACTAGCGGCTACGAGCAGTACTTC.